The next 4 T cell receptor beta chains were all read from a single sample in a study of neurological immune-mediated disorders (dated by TCRdb to about 2019). Library preparation used 5' RACE. TCRdb shows the sequencer as Illumina HiSeq 2500. In-frame beta chains were kept once TCRdb had trimmed the public reads at Q25 with fastp and called clones with MiXCR. A single entry per CDR3 protein holds the most common genes and DNA from its merged rows. This sample is represented by 20,000 to 25,000 distinct CDR3 sequences; 17% of them were singletons. The ten largest account for less than 8.5% of the sample. Sequenced sample: CD8+ T cells from blood. All receptors derive from a woman between 18 and 29 years old with multiple sclerosis.

This clonotype was recorded many times. This chain uses TRBV20-1 with TRBJ2-1; D gene unclear. The CDR3 runs to 11 residues. Germline-derived CDR1 and CDR2 are DFQATT and SNEGSKA (reference sequence). V shed 5 bases and J shed 5 bases, with 7 bases lying between them. The chain's CDR3 is CSARVNNEQFF. The CDR3, as DNA: TGCAGTGCTCGGGTAAACAATGAGCAGTTCTTC.

Many counts were recorded for this clonotype. The CDR3 spells CASRQVGTGANVLTF. The CDR3 DNA reads TGTGCCAGCAGGCAAGTGGGGACTGGGGCCAACGTCCTGACTTTC. The chain is built from TRBV28 and TRBJ2-6; D ambiguous. Trimming stripped 6 bases from V and 2 bases from J, with 11 bases between. Germline assignment: CDR1 MDHEN and CDR2 SYDVKM. The length of the CDR3 is 15 residues.

There are a few counts of this clonotype. The chain carries TRBV7-2 and TRBJ2-1; 7 nucleotides line up with TRBD1. The germline V gene has CDR1 SGHTA and CDR2 FQGNSA. This CDR3 spans 14 amino acids. J gave up 9 bases and V 7 bases, and 12 bases lay outside the gene matches. The chain's CDR3 is CASTPDRWSTEQFF. In nucleotides, the CDR3 is TGTGCCAGCACCCCGGACAGGTGGAGCACTGAGCAGTTCTTC.

This clonotype has at least ten counts. This chain links TRBV28 with TRBJ1-5; D may be TRBD1 (6 bases). Trimming left V 5 bases short and J 0 bases short, with 26 bases between. Germline V gene data show CDR1 as MDHEN and CDR2 as SYDVKM. The CDR3 extends over 20 amino acids. In nucleotides, the CDR3 is TGTGCCAGCAGTACATCATCCCCAGAGGACAGACCTTATAGCAATCAGCCCCAGCATTTT. Its protein is CASSTSSPEDRPYSNQPQHF.